The entry below describes one T cell receptor (beta chain). This entry comes from a study of blood T cell repertoires in COVID-19. The repertoire was sequenced with immunoSEQ multiplex PCR; TCRdb's copy has only in-frame clones and lacks some. The table lists approximately 440,000 clones, around 87% of them singletons. Between the trimmed V and J ends, which lost 1 base and 3 bases, there was a span of 4 bases. This CDR3 comprises 13 residues. Germline CDR1 MDHEN, CDR2 SYDVKM. The clonotype comes from a woman younger than 35 who had recovered from COVID-19. Source material: PBMCs or T cells enriched from blood (not recorded which). J is TRBJ1-5 and V is TRBV28; D is unclear. In DNA, the CDR3 is TGTGCCAGCAGTTTATCGTTCAATCAGCCCCAGCATTTT. It codes for CASSLSFNQPQHF.